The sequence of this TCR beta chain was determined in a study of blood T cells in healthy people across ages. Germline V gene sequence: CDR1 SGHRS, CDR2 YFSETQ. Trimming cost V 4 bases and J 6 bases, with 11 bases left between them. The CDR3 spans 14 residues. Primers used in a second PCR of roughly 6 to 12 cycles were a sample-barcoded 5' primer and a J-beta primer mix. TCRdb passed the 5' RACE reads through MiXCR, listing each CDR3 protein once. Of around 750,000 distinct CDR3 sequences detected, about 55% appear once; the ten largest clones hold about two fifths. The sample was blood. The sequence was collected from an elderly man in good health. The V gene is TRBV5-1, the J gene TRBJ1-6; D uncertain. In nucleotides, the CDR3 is TGCGCCAGCAGCCTCCAGCGCGGTAATTCACCCCTCCACTTT. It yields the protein CASSLQRGNSPLHF.